The 8 T cell receptor beta chains below come from one sample, sequenced in a study of metastatic and nonmetastatic thyroid tumors. MiXCR was used by TCRdb to re-call the PCR reads. Altogether 43,000 or so clones are present, around 4% being singletons, with the ten largest covering 8.5% to 10%. No patient had received any treatment before thyroid surgery. Sequenced sample: blood. The receptor set was obtained from a female donor with papillary thyroid cancer or a benign thyroid nodule (not recorded which). Some clones in this sample may be carry-over from other donors' samples.

Only one count was recorded for this clone. The junction differs from germline at one of its ends, possibly a read error. The chain joins TRBV2 to TRBJ1-5; D is undetermined. The CDR3 runs 13 residues. CDR1 is SNHLY and CDR2 is FYNNEI in the germline V gene. This CDR3 is CASSGYSNEPQHF. In nucleotides, the CDR3 is TGTGCCAGCAGCGGGTATAGCAATGAGCCCCAGCATTTT.

This clone was counted many times. The chain carries TRBV29-1 and TRBJ1-4, with D tentatively TRBD1 (6 bases). V gave up 4 bases and J gave up 0 bases, with 9 bases separating them. Germline-derived CDR1 and CDR2 are SQVTM and ANQGSEA. The length of the CDR3 is 14 residues. CDR3 nucleotide sequence: TGCAGCGTTGCAGGGGAACCAACTAATGAAAAACTGTTTTTT. Its protein is CSVAGEPTNEKLFF.

This clone appeared a few times. The chain is built from TRBV19 and TRBJ1-5; D remains ambiguous. Germline V lookup: CDR1 LNHDA, CDR2 SQIVND (reference sequence). There are 15 residues in the CDR3. Trimming removed 3 bases from V and 1 base from J, with 10 bases in between. The CDR3 sequence: CASSMGRGSNQPQHF. CDR3 coding DNA: TGTGCCAGTAGTATGGGCCGTGGGAGCAATCAGCCCCAGCATTTT.

There are many counts of this clone. Other DNA sequences within the sample encode an identical CDR3. This sequence joins TRBV15 and TRBJ1-3; D remains ambiguous. The CDR3 is 15 residues long. V lost 2 bases to trimming and J lost 5 bases, with 13 bases between them. CDR1 is LNHNV and CDR2 is YYDKDF in the germline V gene (reference sequence). The CDR3 nucleotides read TGTGCCACCAGCAGAACAGTTGGGATTAGAAACACCATATATTTT. Amino acid sequence: CATSRTVGIRNTIYF.

This clone has just a few counts. This sequence joins TRBV20-1 and TRBJ2-2; 9 bases line up with TRBD2. V dropped 0 bases and J dropped 5; count of bases not matched to a gene: 7. Germline values: CDR1 DFQATT, CDR2 SNEGSKA (reference sequence). This CDR3 is built from 16 residues. The DNA of the CDR3 is TGCAGTGCTAGAGATGCGGGAGGGCCTTTGACCGGGGAGCTGTTTTTT. As protein: CSARDAGGPLTGELFF.

The CDR3 region is CASQDGYSYNEQFF. Here the CDR3 DNA reads TGTGCCAGCCAAGACGGGTACTCCTACAATGAGCAGTTCTTC. The V gene is TRBV28, the J gene TRBJ2-1; D ambiguous. The length of the CDR3 is 14 residues. Germline CDR1 reads MDHEN; CDR2 reads SYDVKM. Trimming removed 8 bases from V and 0 bases from J, with 11 bases in between.

Judged by abundance, this clone is medium-sized. J is TRBJ1-2 and V is TRBV27; 8 bases line up with TRBD1. With 2 bases clipped from V and 4 bases from J, the junction kept 3 bases outside the gene matches. The germline V gene has CDR1 MNHEY and CDR2 SMNVEV (reference sequence). This CDR3 region has 14 residues. Here the CDR3 reads CASSLRQGPYGYTF. CDR3 nucleotides: TGTGCCAGCAGTTTACGACAGGGGCCCTATGGCTACACCTTC.

This clone turned up a few times. J is TRBJ2-2 and V is TRBV6-1; D is ambiguous. CDR1 is MNHNS, CDR2 SASEGT, per germline. This CDR3 is 11 amino acids long. Trimming stripped 6 bases from V and 8 bases from J, with 7 bases between. CDR3 coding DNA: TGTGCCAGCAGACGAATTGGGGAGCTGTTTTTT. Translation gives CASRRIGELFF.